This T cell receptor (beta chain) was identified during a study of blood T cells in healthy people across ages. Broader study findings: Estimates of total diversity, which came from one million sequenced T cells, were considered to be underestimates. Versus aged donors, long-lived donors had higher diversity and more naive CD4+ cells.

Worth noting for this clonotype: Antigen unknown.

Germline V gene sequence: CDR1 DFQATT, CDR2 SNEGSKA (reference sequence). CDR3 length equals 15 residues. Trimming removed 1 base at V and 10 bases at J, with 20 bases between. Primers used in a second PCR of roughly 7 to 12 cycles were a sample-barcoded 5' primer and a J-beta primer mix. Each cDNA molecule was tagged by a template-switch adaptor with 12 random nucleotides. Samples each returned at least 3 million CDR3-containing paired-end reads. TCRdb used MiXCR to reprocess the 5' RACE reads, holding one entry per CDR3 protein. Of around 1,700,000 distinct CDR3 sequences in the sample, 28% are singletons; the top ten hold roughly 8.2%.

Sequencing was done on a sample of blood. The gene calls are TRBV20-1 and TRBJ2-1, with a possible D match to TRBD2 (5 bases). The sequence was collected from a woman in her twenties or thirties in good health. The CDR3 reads CSARGPAADLGEQFF. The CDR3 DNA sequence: TGCAGTGCTAGAGGACCAGCGGCGGACTTGGGAGAGCAGTTCTTC.